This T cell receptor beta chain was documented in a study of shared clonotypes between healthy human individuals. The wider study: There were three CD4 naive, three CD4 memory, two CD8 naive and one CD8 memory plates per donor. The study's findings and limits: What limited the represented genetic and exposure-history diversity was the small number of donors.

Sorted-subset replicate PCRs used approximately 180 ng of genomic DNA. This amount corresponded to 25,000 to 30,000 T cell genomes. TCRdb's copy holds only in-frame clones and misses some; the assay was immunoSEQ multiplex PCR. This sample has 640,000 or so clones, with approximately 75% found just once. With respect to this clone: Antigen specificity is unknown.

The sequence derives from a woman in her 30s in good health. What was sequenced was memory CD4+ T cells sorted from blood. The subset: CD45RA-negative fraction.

DNA of the CDR3: TGTGCCAGCAGCCGACTGAGGACTAGCGGGAGTGGCAATGAGCAGTTCTTC. The encoded protein is CASSRLRTSGSGNEQFF. The chain links TRBV2 to TRBJ2-1, with 13 bases fitting TRBD2. The V and J ends lost 6 bases and 6 bases, in that order; junction bases with no gene match: 11. Germline V CDR1 and CDR2: SNHLY, FYNNEI. The CDR3 runs to 17 residues.